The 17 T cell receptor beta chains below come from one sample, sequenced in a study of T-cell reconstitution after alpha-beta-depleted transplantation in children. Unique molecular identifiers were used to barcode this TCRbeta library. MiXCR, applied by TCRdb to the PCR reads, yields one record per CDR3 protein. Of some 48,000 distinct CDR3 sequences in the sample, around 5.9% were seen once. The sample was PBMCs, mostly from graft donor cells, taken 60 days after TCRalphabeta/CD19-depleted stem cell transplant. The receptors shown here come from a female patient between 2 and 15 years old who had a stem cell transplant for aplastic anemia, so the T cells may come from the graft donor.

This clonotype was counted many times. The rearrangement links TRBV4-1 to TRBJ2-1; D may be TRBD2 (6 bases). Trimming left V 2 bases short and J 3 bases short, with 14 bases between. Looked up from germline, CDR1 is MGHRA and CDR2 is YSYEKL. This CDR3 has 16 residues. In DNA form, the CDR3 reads TGCGCCAGCAGCCAAAGACCCGAGACTAGCTACAATGAGCAGTTCTTC. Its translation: CASSQRPETSYNEQFF.

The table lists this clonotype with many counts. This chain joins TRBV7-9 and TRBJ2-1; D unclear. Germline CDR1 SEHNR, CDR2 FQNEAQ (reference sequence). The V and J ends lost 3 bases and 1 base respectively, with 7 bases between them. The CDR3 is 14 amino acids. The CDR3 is CASSFGSSYNEQFF. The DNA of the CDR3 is TGTGCCAGCAGCTTCGGAAGTTCCTACAATGAGCAGTTCTTC.

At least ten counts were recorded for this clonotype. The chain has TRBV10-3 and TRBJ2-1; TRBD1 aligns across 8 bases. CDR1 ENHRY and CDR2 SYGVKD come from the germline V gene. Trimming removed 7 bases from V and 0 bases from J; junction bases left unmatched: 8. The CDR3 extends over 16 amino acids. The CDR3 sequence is CAITQQGAISYNEQFF. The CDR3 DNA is TGTGCCATCACCCAGCAGGGGGCGATCTCCTACAATGAGCAGTTCTTC.

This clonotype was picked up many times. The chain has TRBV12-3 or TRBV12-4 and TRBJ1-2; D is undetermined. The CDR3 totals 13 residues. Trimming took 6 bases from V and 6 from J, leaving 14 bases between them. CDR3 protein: CASSHTRVHGYTF. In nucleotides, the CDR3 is TGTGCCAGCAGCCACACACGGGTACATGGCTACACCTTC.

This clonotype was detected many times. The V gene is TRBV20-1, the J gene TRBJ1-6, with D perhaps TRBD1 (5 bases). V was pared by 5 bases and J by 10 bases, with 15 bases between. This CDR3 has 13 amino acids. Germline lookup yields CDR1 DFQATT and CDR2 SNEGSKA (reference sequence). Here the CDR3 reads CSAGGTTGSPLHF. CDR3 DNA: TGCAGTGCTGGGGGGACTACGGGATCACCCCTCCACTTT.

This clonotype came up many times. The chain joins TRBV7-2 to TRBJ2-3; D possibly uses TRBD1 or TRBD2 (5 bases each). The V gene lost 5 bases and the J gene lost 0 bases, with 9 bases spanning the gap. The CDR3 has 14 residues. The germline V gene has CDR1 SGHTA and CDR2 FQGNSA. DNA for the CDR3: TGTGCCAGCAGCCGGGACCGAAGCACAGATACGCAGTATTTT. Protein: CASSRDRSTDTQYF.

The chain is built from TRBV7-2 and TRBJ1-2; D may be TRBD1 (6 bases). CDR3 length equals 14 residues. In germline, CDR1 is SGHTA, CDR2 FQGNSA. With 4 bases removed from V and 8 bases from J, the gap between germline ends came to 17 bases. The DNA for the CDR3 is TGTGCCAGCAGCTCTCCCTCAGGGGCTGGGGGCTACACCTTC. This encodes CASSSPSGAGGYTF.

CDR3 coding DNA: TGTGCCAGCAGCTTAGACCTAACACGGGGCTCACCCCTCCACTTT. Translating it yields CASSLDLTRGSPLHF. The chain is built from TRBV7-9 and TRBJ1-6; tentatively, D is TRBD1 (5 bases). This CDR3 comprises 15 residues. With 1 base removed from V and 10 bases from J, the gap between germline ends came to 14 bases. CDR1 is SEHNR and CDR2 is FQNEAQ in the germline V gene (reference sequence).

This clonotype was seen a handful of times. The chain's CDR3 is CASSIDRGADTQYF. Here the CDR3 DNA reads TGTGCCAGCAGTATCGACAGGGGAGCAGATACGCAGTATTTT. This chain uses TRBV6-5 with TRBJ2-3; 8 bases line up with TRBD1. CDR3 length: 14 residues. The germline CDR1 and CDR2 sequences are MNHEY and SVGAGI. The junction had 5 bases not matched to a gene; V was cut back by 5 bases and J by 4 bases.

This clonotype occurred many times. The CDR3 sequence: CASSLRSGTGELFF. CDR3 DNA: TGCGCCAGCAGCTTGCGGAGTGGTACCGGGGAGCTGTTTTTT. The chain uses TRBV5-1 and TRBJ2-2; D remains ambiguous. The CDR3 loop spans 14 amino acids. Germline values: CDR1 SGHRS, CDR2 YFSETQ. The V end lost 1 base, the J end lost 5 bases, and 9 bases lay between the germline ends.

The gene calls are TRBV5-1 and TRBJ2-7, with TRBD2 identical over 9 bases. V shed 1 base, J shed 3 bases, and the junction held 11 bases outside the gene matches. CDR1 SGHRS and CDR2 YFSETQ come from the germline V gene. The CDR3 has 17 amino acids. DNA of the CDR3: TGCGCCAGCAGCTTGCAGGCTGGAGCGGGAGGACTCTACGAGCAGTACTTC. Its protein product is CASSLQAGAGGLYEQYF.

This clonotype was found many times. This chain's CDR3 is CSALAGLAESTDTQYF. The CDR3 DNA reads TGCAGTGCTCTGGCAGGCCTAGCGGAGAGCACAGATACGCAGTATTTT. The rearrangement joins TRBV20-1 to TRBJ2-3; TRBD2 matches at 7 bases. There are 16 residues in the CDR3. From germline, CDR1 is DFQATT and CDR2 SNEGSKA (reference sequence). V gave up 5 bases and J gave up 0 bases; unmatched junction bases: 11.

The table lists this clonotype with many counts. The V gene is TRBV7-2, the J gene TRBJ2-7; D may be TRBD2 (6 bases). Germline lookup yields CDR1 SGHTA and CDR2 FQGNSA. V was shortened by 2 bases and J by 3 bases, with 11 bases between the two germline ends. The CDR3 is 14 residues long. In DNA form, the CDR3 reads TGTGCCAGCAGCTTATCCCCGACTAGCTACGAGCAGTACTTC. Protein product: CASSLSPTSYEQYF.

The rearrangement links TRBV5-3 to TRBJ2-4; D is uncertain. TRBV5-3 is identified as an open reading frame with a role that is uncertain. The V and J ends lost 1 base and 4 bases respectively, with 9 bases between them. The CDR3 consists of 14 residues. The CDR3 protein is CARSLYLLKNIQYF. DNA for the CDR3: TGTGCCAGAAGCTTGTACCTATTAAAAAACATTCAGTACTTC.

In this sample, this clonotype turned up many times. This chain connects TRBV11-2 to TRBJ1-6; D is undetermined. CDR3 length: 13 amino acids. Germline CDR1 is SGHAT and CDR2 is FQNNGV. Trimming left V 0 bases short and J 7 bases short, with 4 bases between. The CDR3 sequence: CASSLEPNSPLHF. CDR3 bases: TGTGCCAGCAGCTTAGAGCCGAATTCACCCCTCCACTTT.

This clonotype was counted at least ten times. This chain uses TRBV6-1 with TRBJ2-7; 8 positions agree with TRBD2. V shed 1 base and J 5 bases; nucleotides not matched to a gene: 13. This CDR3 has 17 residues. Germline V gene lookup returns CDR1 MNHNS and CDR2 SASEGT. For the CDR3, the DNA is TGTGCCAGCAGTGAAGGACACGGGACTAGTCTTTTCGACGAGCAGTACTTC. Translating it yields CASSEGHGTSLFDEQYF.

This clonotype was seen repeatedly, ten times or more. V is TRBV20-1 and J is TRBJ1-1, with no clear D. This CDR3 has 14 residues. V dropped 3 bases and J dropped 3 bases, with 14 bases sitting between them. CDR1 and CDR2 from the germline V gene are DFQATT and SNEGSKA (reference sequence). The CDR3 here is CSASYRDWYTEAFF. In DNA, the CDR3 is TGCAGTGCTAGTTACCGGGATTGGTACACTGAAGCTTTCTTT.